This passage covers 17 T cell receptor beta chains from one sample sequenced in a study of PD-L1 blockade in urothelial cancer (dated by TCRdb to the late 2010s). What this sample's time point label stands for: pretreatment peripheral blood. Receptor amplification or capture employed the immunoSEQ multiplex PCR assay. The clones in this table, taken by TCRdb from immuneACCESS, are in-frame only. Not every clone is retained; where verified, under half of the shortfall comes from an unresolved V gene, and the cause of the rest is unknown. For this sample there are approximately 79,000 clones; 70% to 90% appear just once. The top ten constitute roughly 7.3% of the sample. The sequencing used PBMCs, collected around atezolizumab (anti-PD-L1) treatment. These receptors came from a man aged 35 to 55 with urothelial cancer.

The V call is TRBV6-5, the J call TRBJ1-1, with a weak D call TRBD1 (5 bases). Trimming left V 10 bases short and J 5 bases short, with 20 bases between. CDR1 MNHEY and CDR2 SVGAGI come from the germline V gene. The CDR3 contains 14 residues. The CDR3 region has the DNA TGTGCCACCACTCGAGTTTTAGGGGATACTGAAGCTTTCTTT. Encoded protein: CATTRVLGDTEAFF.

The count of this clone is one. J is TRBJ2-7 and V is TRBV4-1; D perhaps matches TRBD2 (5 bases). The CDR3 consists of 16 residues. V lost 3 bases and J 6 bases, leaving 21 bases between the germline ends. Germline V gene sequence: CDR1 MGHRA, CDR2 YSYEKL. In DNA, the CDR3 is TGCGCCAGCAGCCAGGACCCGGCGCTAGCAACGGGCGAGCAGTACTTC. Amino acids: CASSQDPALATGEQYF.

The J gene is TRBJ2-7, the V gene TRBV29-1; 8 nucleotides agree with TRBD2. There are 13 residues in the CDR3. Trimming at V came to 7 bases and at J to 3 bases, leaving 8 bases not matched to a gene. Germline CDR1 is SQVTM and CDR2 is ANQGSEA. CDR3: CSAISGTNYEQYF. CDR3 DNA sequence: TGCAGCGCCATTAGCGGGACCAACTACGAGCAGTACTTC.

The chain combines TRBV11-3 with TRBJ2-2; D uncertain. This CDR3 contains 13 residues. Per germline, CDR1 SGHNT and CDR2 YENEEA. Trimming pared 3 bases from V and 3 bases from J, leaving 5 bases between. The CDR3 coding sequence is TGTGCCAGCAGCTTGGAGTACACCGGGGAGCTGTTTTTT. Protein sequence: CASSLEYTGELFF.

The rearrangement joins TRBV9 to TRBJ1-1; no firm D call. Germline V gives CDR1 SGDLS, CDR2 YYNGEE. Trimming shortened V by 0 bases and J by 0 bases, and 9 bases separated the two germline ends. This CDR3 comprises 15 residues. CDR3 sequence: CASSVAGIVNTEAFF. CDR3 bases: TGTGCCAGCAGCGTAGCGGGGATCGTGAACACTGAAGCTTTCTTT.

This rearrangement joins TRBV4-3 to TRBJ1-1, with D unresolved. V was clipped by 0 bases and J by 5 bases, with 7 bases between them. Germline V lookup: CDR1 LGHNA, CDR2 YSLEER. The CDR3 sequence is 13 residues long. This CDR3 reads CASSQDPGTEAFF. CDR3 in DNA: TGCGCCAGCAGCCAAGATCCGGGGACTGAAGCTTTCTTT.

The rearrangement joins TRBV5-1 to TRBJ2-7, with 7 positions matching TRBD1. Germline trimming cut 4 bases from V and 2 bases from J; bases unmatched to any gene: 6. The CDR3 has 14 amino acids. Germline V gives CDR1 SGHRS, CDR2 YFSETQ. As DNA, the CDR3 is TGCGCCAGCAGCCAACGGCAGGGGGCCTACGAGCAGTACTTC. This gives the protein CASSQRQGAYEQYF.

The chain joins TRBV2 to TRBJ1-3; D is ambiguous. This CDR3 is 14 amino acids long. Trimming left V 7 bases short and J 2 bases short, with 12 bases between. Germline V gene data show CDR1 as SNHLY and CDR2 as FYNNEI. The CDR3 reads CASMRESTGNTIYF. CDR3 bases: TGTGCCAGCATGCGGGAATCGACTGGAAACACCATATATTTT.

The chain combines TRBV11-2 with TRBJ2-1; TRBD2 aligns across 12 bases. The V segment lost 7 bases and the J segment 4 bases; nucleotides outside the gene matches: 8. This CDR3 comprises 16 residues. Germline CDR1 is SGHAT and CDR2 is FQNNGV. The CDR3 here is CASIRGTSGRYNEQFF. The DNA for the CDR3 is TGTGCCAGCATCCGCGGTACTAGCGGGAGGTACAATGAGCAGTTCTTC.

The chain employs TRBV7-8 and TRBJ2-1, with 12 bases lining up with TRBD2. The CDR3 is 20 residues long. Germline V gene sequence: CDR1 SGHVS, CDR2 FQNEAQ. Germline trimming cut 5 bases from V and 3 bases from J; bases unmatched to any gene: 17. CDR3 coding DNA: TGTGCCAGCAGCCTTCGACTAGCGGGAGCCCTACTTGCCCGCTACAATGAGCAGTTCTTC. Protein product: CASSLRLAGALLARYNEQFF.

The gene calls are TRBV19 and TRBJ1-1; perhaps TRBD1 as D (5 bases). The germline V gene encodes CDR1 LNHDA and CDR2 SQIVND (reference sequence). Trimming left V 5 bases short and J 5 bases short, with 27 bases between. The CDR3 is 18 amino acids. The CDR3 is CASSPPLGRGGGRTEAFF. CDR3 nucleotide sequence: TGTGCCAGTAGTCCCCCCCTGGGACGGGGGGGAGGTAGGACTGAAGCTTTCTTT.

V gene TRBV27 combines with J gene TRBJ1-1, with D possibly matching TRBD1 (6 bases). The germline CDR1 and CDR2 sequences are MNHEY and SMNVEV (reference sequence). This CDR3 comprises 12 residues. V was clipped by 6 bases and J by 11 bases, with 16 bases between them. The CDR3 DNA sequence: TGTGCCAGCAGACTCGCGGGGGGCTCGGCTTTCTTT. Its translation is CASRLAGGSAFF.

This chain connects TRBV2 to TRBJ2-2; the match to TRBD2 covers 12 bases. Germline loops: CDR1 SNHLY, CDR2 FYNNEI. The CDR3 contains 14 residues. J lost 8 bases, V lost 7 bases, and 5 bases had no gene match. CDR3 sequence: CASIVGLAGGELFF. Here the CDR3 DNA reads TGTGCCAGCATCGTAGGACTAGCGGGAGGGGAGCTGTTTTTT.

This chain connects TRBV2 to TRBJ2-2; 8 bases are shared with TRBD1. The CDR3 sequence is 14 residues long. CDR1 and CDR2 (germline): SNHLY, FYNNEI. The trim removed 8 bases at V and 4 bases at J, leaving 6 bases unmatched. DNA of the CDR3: TGTGCCAGCTTAGGGACAGGCGGCACCGGGGAGCTGTTTTTT. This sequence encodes CASLGTGGTGELFF.

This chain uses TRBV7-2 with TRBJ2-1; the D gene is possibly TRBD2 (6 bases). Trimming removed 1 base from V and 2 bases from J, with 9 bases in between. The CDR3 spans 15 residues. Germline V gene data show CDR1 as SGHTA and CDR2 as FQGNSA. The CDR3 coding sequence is TGTGCCAGCAGCTTAGATCCGGGAGCCTACAATGAGCAGTTCTTC. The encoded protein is CASSLDPGAYNEQFF.

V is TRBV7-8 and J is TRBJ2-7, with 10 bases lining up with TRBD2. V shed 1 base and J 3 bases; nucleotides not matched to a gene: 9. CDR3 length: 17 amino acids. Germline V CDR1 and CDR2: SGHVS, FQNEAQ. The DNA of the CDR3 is TGTGCCAGCAGCTTAGAGAGGTCCCGACTAGCGGGCTACGAGCAGTACTTC. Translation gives CASSLERSRLAGYEQYF.

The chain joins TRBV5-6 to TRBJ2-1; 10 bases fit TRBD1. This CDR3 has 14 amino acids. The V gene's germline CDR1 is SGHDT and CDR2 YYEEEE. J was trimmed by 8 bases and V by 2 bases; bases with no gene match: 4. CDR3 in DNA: TGTGCCAGCAGCTTAGGGACAGGGGTTCATGAGCAGTTCTTC. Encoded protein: CASSLGTGVHEQFF. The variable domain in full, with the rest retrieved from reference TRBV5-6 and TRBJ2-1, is DAGVTQSPTHLIKTRGQQVTLRCSPKSGHDTVSWYQQALGQGPQFIFQYYEEEERQRGNFPDRFSGHQFPNYSSELNVNALLLGDSALYLCASSLGTGVHEQFFGPGTRLTVL.